This is a list of T cell receptor beta chains from one sample in a study of blood T cell repertoires in COVID-19. Assay used: immunoSEQ multiplex PCR; TCRdb lists only in-frame clones, some missing. The sample yields over 85,000 clones, 84% seen once. Specimen: peripheral blood. All receptors come from a man between 60 and 70 years old with acute or convalescent COVID-19. CDR3s include the opening cysteine and the closing phenylalanine or tryptophan.

>TRBV15|TRBJ1-1
CATTPGQGLSGTEAFF
>TRBV19|TRBJ1-2
CASIKAAGTGDYGYTF
>TRBV11-1|TRBJ2-2
CASSFRRGGNTGELFF
>TRBV4-1|TRBJ1-1
CASSQDYRPAFF
>TRBV2|TRBJ1-1
CASSRQGLNTEAFF
>TRBV4-1|TRBJ2-6
CASSLAGANVLTF
>TRBV4-1|TRBJ1-5
CASSPVGRGLRNQPQHF
>TRBV20-1|TRBJ2-7
CSARDLDSQYF
>TRBV2|TRBJ1-6
CASQGALNSPLHF
>TRBV29-1|TRBJ2-3
CSVSRQITDTQYF
>TRBV3-1/TRBV3-2|TRBJ1-3
CASSQRGTGNTIYF
>TRBV28|TRBJ1-5
CASSSGMVSNQPQHF
>TRBV2|TRBJ1-1
CASSDSPGGATEAFF
>TRBV4-3|TRBJ2-6
CASSQDAPGGAGANVLTF
>TRBV3-1/TRBV3-2|TRBJ2-7
CASSQGQEPSYEQYF
>TRBV5-4|TRBJ1-5
CASSKDRGRLYSNQPQHF
>TRBV7-3|TRBJ2-1
CASSLLGQEYNEQFF
>TRBV9|TRBJ2-5
CASSLGTYQETQYF
>TRBV7-9|TRBJ2-1
CASSTGSEQFF
>TRBV28|TRBJ1-2
CASTTGINGYTF
>TRBV6-6|TRBJ2-5
CASSLGGQGARTQYF
>TRBV21-1|TRBJ2-1
CASSKASRAGGGHEQFF
>TRBV11-2|TRBJ1-5
CASSPDRNQPQHF
>TRBV28|TRBJ2-5
CASRTGGRETQYF
>TRBV5-1|TRBJ1-3
CASSFAGRGNTIYF
>TRBV5-4|TRBJ1-3
CASSRMNRGTGGNTIYF
>TRBV6-5|TRBJ1-1
CASSRQLNTEAFF
>TRBV18|TRBJ1-1
CASSRTGQVNTEAFF
>TRBV28|TRBJ1-1
CASSQPSGQLTEAFF
>TRBV27|TRBJ1-2
CASRGTGGSGYTF
>TRBV5-4|TRBJ2-2
CASREGVTGTGELFF
>TRBV19|TRBJ2-2
CASSIRTQTNTGELFF
>TRBV5-6|TRBJ2-2
CASSLTFSTGELFF